The 21 T cell receptor beta chains listed next were all sequenced from one sample in a study of CD8+ T cells in alopecia areata. Treatment specified: oral pan-JAK inhibitor, 5-10 mg twice daily. cDNA reverse transcribed from extracted RNA served as the sequencing template. The assay was immunoSEQ multiplex PCR, and TCRdb's table has in-frame clones only and misses some. The table shows under 350,000 clones, with 58% occurring only once. Sequences were derived from CD4+ T cells sorted from blood, sampled at week 24, from a patient treated with tofacitinib. Receptor source: a human donor with alopecia areata.

This clone was detected a few times. The genes are TRBV29-1 and TRBJ1-4; 8 bases match TRBD1. This CDR3 region has 13 residues. Germline CDR1 SQVTM, CDR2 ANQGSEA. V shed 7 bases and J 4 bases; nucleotides not matched to a gene: 5. The CDR3 sequence: CSAKTGVNEKLFF. The DNA for the CDR3 is TGCAGCGCTAAGACAGGGGTTAATGAAAAACTGTTTTTT.

This clone was counted between two and nine times. V usage is TRBV9 and J usage is TRBJ2-5; D is uncertain. The CDR3 is made up of 13 amino acids. V lost 0 bases and J lost 3, with 6 bases in between. Germline V gene sequence: CDR1 SGDLS, CDR2 YYNGEE. The CDR3: CASSVAAEETQYF. CDR3 DNA sequence: TGTGCCAGCAGCGTAGCCGCTGAAGAGACCCAGTACTTC.

This clone has more than one count but fewer than ten. The genes are TRBV7-2 and TRBJ2-3, with TRBD1 identical over 7 bases. Germline V gene sequence: CDR1 SGHTA, CDR2 FQGNSA. CDR3 length equals 15 residues. Unmatched junction bases numbered 2, after V lost 2 bases and J lost 0 bases. DNA for the CDR3: TGTGCCAGCAGCTTAAGGGACAGTAGCACAGATACGCAGTATTTT. This codes for CASSLRDSSTDTQYF.

This clone was counted between two and nine times. This chain uses TRBV29-1 with TRBJ2-1, with 8 positions matching TRBD1. V trimming: 2 bases; J trimming: 7 bases; junction bases outside the gene matches: 4. Per germline, CDR1 SQVTM and CDR2 ANQGSEA. The CDR3 sequence is 13 residues long. The CDR3 sequence: CSVENRGWNEQFF. DNA for the CDR3: TGCAGCGTTGAAAACAGGGGGTGGAATGAGCAGTTCTTC.

The rearrangement uses TRBV30 and TRBJ1-2, with D possibly being TRBD1 (5 bases). The CDR3 is 16 residues long. CDR1 and CDR2 (germline): GTSNPN, SVGIG (reference sequence). Trimming cost V 1 base and J 6 bases, with 21 bases left between them. This CDR3 reads CAWSGPGTPRLDGYTF. The CDR3 region has the DNA TGTGCCTGGAGTGGCCCCGGGACTCCCCGTCTGGATGGCTACACCTTC.

This clone was seen more than once but under ten times. J is TRBJ2-1 and V is TRBV15; D call uncertain. The CDR3 spans 14 residues. CDR1 and CDR2 (germline): LNHNV, YYDKDF (reference sequence). V was cut by 1 base and J by 2 bases, with 6 bases left in between. This CDR3 reads CATSRVKTYNEQFF. The CDR3 DNA is TGTGCCACCAGCAGAGTAAAAACCTACAATGAGCAGTTCTTC.

The chain is built from TRBV29-1 and TRBJ2-3, with TRBD1 matching 12 bases. Trimming took 3 bases from V and 4 from J; bases not matched to a gene: 2. This CDR3 region has 14 residues. Germline CDR1 SQVTM, CDR2 ANQGSEA. CDR3 nucleotides: TGCAGCGTTGAGGGACAGGGGGCTTCAGATACGCAGTATTTT. The encoded protein is CSVEGQGASDTQYF.

This chain links TRBV4-1 with TRBJ2-6; D possibly uses TRBD1 or TRBD2 (5 bases each). The CDR3 loop spans 13 amino acids. V lost 4 bases, J lost 5 bases, and 6 bases lay in between. Germline loops: CDR1 MGHRA, CDR2 YSYEKL. The CDR3 here is CASSRGRANVLTF. The CDR3 nucleotides read TGCGCCAGCAGCCGGGGGAGGGCCAACGTCCTGACTTTC.

This clone has just one count. The chain uses TRBV30 and TRBJ2-5; D may be TRBD2 (6 bases). The CDR3 length is 14 residues. Germline CDR1 GTSNPN, CDR2 SVGIG (reference sequence). V lost 4 bases, J lost 5 bases, and 17 bases lay in between. The CDR3 DNA is TGTGCCTGGAAACCTTTAATAGCGGAGGAGACCCAGTACTTC. It translates to CAWKPLIAEETQYF.

The chain carries TRBV5-1 and TRBJ2-1, with a weak D call TRBD2 (6 bases). The CDR3 has 16 residues. Trimming left V 0 bases short and J 9 bases short, with 19 bases between. Germline CDR1 reads SGHRS; CDR2 reads YFSETQ. DNA for the CDR3: TGCGCCAGCAGCTTGGCGGAGACTAGAAACACATTTGAGCAGTTCTTC. Translation gives CASSLAETRNTFEQFF.

The CDR3 reads CSVQGQPTTGELFF. DNA of the CDR3: TGCAGCGTCCAAGGGCAGCCCACTACCGGGGAGCTGTTTTTT. The rearrangement joins TRBV29-1 to TRBJ2-2, with D hard to call. The CDR3 runs to 14 residues. In germline, CDR1 is SQVTM, CDR2 ANQGSEA. V lost 6 bases to trimming and J lost 5 bases, with 16 bases between them.

This rearrangement joins TRBV6-6 to TRBJ2-3; 7 bases line up with TRBD2. The V gene end was trimmed by 5 bases and the J gene end by 2 bases; junction bases not matched to a gene: 7. The length of the CDR3 is 15 residues. Germline lookup yields CDR1 MNHNY and CDR2 SVGAGI (reference sequence). The chain's CDR3 is CASSGRSGFTDTQYF. DNA of the CDR3: TGTGCCAGCAGTGGCCGTAGCGGGTTCACAGATACGCAGTATTTT.

V usage is TRBV6-6 and J usage is TRBJ2-5; 7 positions match TRBD1. The V gene end was trimmed by 8 bases and the J gene end by 3 bases; junction bases not matched to a gene: 9. There are 14 residues in the CDR3. Per the germline V gene, CDR1 is MNHNY and CDR2 is SVGAGI (reference sequence). CDR3 protein: CASSYRGGKETQYF. The CDR3 DNA reads TGTGCCAGCTCTTACAGGGGCGGAAAAGAGACCCAGTACTTC.

The chain combines TRBV18 with TRBJ2-5, with D perhaps TRBD1 (6 bases). With 5 bases removed from V and 1 base from J, the gap between germline ends came to 8 bases. CDR3 size: 13 residues. Germline lookup yields CDR1 KGHSH and CDR2 LQKENI. CDR3 coding DNA: TGTGCCAGCTCAATGACAGGCCAAGAGACCCAGTACTTC. Its protein product is CASSMTGQETQYF.

This clone occurred a few times. This CDR3 is also generated by other DNA sequences in the sample. V and J are TRBV30 and TRBJ1-2; no reliable D call. This CDR3 has 11 residues. V lost 2 bases, J lost 0 bases, and 1 base lay in between. CDR1 and CDR2 from the germline V gene are GTSNPN and SVGIG (reference sequence). In DNA form, the CDR3 reads TGTGCCTGGAGTTCTAACTATGGCTACACCTTC. Amino acid sequence: CAWSSNYGYTF. Supplemented by reference TRBV30 and TRBJ1-2, the full variable domain reads SQTIHQWPATLVQPVGSPLSLECTVEGTSNPNLYWYRQAAGRGLQLLFYSVGIGQISSEVPQNLSASRPQDRQFILSSKKLLLSDSGFYLCAWSSNYGYTFGSGTRLTVV.

The chain carries TRBV15 and TRBJ2-1; 7 bases align to TRBD2. Germline trimming cut 0 bases from V and 0 bases from J; bases unmatched to any gene: 8. This CDR3 region has 18 residues. Germline V gene data show CDR1 as LNHNV and CDR2 as YYDKDF (reference sequence). CDR3 residues: CATSRDRREGGSYNEQFF. In nucleotides, the CDR3 is TGTGCCACCAGCAGAGATCGTAGGGAGGGTGGCTCCTACAATGAGCAGTTCTTC.

The CDR3 DNA is TGCAGCGTTGAAGGGGGGAACGAGGGATCTGAAGCTTTCTTT. Protein product: CSVEGGNEGSEAFF. The chain links TRBV29-1 to TRBJ1-1, with D tentatively TRBD1 (5 bases). CDR3 size: 14 residues. The V end lost 1 base, the J end lost 6 bases, and 15 bases lay between the germline ends. CDR1 and CDR2 (germline): SQVTM, ANQGSEA. The complete variable domain, with remaining parts taken from reference TRBV29-1 and TRBJ1-1, reads SAVISQKPSRDICQRGTSLTIQCQVDSQVTMMFWYRQQPGQSLTLIATANQGSEATYESGFVIDKFPISRPNLTFSTLTVSNMSPEDSSIYLCSVEGGNEGSEAFFGQGTRLTVV.

This clone was recorded a few times. This chain links TRBV25-1 with TRBJ1-1; TRBD1 agrees at 9 bases. Germline CDR1 and CDR2: MGHDK and SYGVNS. The V and J ends lost 4 bases and 6 bases, in that order; junction bases with no gene match: 3. The CDR3 is made up of 13 amino acids. DNA for the CDR3: TGTGCCAGCAGTGCACGACAGGGGGCTGAAGCTTTCTTT. Residues: CASSARQGAEAFF. The variable domain in full, completed from reference TRBV25-1 and TRBJ1-1, reads EADIYQTPRYLVIGTGKKITLECSQTMGHDKMYWYQQDPGMELHLIHYSYGVNSTEKGDLSSESTVSRIRTEHFPLTLESARPSHTSQYLCASSARQGAEAFFGQGTRLTVV.

This rearrangement joins TRBV4-2 to TRBJ1-1; D gene uncertain. The CDR3 is 15 residues long. Per germline, CDR1 LGHNA and CDR2 YNFKEQ. V was trimmed by 5 bases and J by 5 bases, leaving 18 bases between them. CDR3 sequence: CASSSRNSLGTEAFF. The CDR3 DNA reads TGTGCCAGCAGCTCCCGTAACAGCCTGGGGACTGAAGCTTTCTTT.

The gene calls are TRBV5-1 and TRBJ2-7; D perhaps matches TRBD1 (6 bases). In germline, CDR1 is SGHRS, CDR2 YFSETQ. The CDR3 length is 15 residues. V gave up 4 bases and J gave up 6 bases, with 20 bases separating them. The CDR3 protein is CASSGPTGKGREQYF. The CDR3 region has the DNA TGCGCCAGCAGCGGCCCCACAGGGAAGGGGCGCGAGCAGTACTTC.

V gene TRBV7-2 combines with J gene TRBJ1-2; 8 nucleotides align to TRBD1. Germline lookup yields CDR1 SGHTA and CDR2 FQGNSA. V lost 8 bases to trimming and J lost 2 bases; unmatched junction nucleotides: 7. The CDR3 consists of 14 residues. The CDR3 reads CASRRDRRNYGYTF. The CDR3 DNA reads TGTGCCAGCCGACGGGACAGGCGGAACTATGGCTACACCTTC. The whole variable domain, filled in from reference TRBV7-2 and TRBJ1-2, reads GAGVSQSPSNKVTEKGKDVELRCDPISGHTALYWYRQSLGQGLEFLIYFQGNSAPDKSGLPSDRFSAERTGGSVSTLTIQRTQQEDSAVYLCASRRDRRNYGYTFGSGTRLTVV.